This TCR beta chain was sequenced during a study of response to subunit inactivated influenza vaccine. Regarding the study as a whole: Authors suggested seasonal influenza vaccinations each recruit few new T cells.

MiXCR, run by TCRdb on the RT-PCR reads, gives a single entry per CDR3 protein. The sample records 650,000 or so distinct CDR3 sequences, 14% being singletons. Note on this clonotype: Its target is unknown. With a much larger clone just one base away, this may be a read error.

The CDR3 is made up of 12 amino acids. Losses at the gene ends were 4 bases for V and 7 bases for J; bases not matched to a gene: 2. Germline CDR1 reads ENHRY; CDR2 reads SYGVKD. Sequenced here: PBMCs from blood, sampled 14 to 15 days before vaccination. The chain has TRBV10-3 and TRBJ2-5; 8 nucleotides match TRBD1. This TCR derives from a middle-aged man who received an inactivated influenza vaccine. For the CDR3, the DNA is TGTGCCATCAGTGTACAGGGGGGGACCCAGTACTTC. It codes for CAISVQGGTQYF.